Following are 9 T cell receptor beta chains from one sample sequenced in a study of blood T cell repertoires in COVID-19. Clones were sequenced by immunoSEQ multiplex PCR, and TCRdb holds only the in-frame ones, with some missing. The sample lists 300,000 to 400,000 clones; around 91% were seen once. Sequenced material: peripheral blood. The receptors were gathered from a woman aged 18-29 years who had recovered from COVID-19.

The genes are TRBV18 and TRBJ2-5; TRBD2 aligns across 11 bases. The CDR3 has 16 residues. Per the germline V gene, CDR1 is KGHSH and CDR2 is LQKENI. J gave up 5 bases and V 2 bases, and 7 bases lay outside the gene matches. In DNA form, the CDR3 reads TGTGCCAGCTCACCAGCGACTAGCGGGATTGGGGAGACCCAGTACTTC. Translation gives CASSPATSGIGETQYF.

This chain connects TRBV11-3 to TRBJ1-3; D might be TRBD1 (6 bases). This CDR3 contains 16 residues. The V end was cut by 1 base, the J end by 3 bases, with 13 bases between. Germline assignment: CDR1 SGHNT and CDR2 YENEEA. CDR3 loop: CASSLVAGARGNTIYF. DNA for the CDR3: TGTGCCAGCAGCTTAGTAGCGGGGGCCCGTGGAAACACCATATATTTT.

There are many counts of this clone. For the CDR3, the DNA is TGTGCCAGTCAAGCGGGTCAGAATTCACCCCTCCACTTT. Translated: CASQAGQNSPLHF. The chain employs TRBV27 and TRBJ1-6; no definite D call. The germline gives CDR1 MNHEY, CDR2 SMNVEV (reference sequence). The V gene lost 9 bases and the J gene lost 7 bases, with 13 bases spanning the gap. The CDR3 extends over 13 amino acids.

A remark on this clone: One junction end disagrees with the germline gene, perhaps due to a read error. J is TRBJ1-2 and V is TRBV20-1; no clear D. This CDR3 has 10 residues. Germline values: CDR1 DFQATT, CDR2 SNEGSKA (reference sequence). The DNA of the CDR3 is TGCAGTGCTAGAGATGAGGGCCTCAAGTTC. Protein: CSARDEGLKF.

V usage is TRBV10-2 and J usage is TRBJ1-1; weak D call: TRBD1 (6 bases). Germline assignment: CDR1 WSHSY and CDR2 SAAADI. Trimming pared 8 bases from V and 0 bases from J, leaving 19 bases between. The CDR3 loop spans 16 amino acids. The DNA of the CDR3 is TGCGCCAGCCGGGGGGGGCAGGCCGACATGAACACTGAAGCTTTCTTT. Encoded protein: CASRGGQADMNTEAFF.

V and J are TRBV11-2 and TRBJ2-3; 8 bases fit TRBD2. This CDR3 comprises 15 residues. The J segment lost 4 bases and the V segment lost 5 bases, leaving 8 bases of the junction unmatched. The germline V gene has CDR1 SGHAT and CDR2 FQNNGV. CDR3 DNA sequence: TGTGCCAGCAGCCGGGGGCGGGGGGTAGCAGATACGCAGTATTTT. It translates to CASSRGRGVADTQYF.

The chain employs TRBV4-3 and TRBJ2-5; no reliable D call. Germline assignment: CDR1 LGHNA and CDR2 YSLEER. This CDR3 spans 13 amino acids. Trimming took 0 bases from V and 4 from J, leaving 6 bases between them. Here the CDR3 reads CASSQDLRETQYF. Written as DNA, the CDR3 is TGCGCCAGCAGCCAAGACCTAAGAGAGACCCAGTACTTC.

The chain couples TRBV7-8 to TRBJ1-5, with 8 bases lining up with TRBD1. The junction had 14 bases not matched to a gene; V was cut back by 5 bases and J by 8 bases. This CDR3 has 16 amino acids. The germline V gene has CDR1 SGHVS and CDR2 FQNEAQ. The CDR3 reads CASSAWTGKEGEPQHF. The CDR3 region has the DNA TGTGCCAGCAGCGCCTGGACAGGGAAGGAGGGAGAGCCCCAGCATTTT.

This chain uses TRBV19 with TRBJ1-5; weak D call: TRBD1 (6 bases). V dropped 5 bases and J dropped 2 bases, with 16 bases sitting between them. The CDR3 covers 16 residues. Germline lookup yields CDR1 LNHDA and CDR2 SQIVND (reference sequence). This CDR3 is CASSPWTAQGNQPQHF. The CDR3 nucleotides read TGTGCCAGTAGTCCGTGGACAGCTCAGGGCAATCAGCCCCAGCATTTT.